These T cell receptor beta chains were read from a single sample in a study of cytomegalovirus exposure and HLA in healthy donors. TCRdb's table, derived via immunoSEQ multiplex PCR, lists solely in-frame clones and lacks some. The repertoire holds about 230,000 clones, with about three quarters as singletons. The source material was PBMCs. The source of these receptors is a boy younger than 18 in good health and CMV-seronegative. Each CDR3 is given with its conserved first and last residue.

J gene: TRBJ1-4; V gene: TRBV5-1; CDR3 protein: CASNLGAGGATNEKLFF
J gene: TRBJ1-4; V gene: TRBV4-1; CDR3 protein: CASSPNGQVNEKLFF
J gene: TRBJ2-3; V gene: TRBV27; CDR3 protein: CATQGSRLRSTDTQYF
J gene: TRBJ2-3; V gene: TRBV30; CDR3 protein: CAWSVLGGDVDTQYF
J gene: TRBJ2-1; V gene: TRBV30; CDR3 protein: CAWRGWDSVRSQFF
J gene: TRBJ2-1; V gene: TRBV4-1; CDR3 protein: CASSQESAGGRNEQFF
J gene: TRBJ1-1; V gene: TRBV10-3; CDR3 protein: CAIRDTTGRDTEAFF
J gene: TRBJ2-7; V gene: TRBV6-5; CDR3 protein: CASSYSQRYEQYF
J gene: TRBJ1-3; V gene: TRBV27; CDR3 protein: CASSIGTPASSGNTIYF
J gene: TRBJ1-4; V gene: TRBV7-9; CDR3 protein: CASSPRDSDNEKLFF
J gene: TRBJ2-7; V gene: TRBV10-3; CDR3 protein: CAISGRGGPYEQYF
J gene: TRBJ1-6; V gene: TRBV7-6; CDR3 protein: CASSLAGTGGSPLHF
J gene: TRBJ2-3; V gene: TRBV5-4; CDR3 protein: CASSPRTGGGGLEDTQYF
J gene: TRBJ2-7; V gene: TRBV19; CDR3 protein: CASSIPTEVGPEQYF
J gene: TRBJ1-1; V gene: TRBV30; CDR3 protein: CAWRWTGSEPNTEAFF
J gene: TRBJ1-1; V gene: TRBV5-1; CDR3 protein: CASTYAEGTEAFF
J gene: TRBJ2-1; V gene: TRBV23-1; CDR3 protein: CASTRDGSSYNEQFF
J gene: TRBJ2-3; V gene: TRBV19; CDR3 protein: CASSSWDRPRSTDTQYF
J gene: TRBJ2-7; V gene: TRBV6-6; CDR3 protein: CASSGRDASYEQYF
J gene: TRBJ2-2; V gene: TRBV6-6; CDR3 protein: CASSITRDRATGELFF
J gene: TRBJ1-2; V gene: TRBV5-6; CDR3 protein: CASSLVGRETDGYTF
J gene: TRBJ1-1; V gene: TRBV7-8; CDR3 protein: CASSNTQVEAFF
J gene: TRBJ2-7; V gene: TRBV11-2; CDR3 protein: CASSKTSGGTYEQYF
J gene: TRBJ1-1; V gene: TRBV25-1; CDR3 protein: CASSGDSWNTEAFF
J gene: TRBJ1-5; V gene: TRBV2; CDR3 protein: CASRRQGERQPQHF
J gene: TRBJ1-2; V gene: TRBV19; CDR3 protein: CASSGLRDRDFRYGYTF
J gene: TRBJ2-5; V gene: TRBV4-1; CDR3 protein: CASSQAGRERGQPTQYF
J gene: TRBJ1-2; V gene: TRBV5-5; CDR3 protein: CASSLAWQGNYGYTF
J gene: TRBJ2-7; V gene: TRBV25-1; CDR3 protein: CASTYRYTLHEQYF
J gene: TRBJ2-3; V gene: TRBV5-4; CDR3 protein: CASSPSSGARDTQYF
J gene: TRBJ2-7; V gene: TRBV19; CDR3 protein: CASSTAGTVSYEQYF
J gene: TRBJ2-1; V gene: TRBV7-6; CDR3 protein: CASRRSTSGNEQFF
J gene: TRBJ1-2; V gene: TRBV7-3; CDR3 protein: CASSSWTGDGYTF
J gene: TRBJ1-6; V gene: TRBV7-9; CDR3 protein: CASSLATGANSPLHF
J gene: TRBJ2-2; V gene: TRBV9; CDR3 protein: CASRGQAAWELFF
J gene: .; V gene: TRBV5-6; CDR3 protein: CASSWGLAPYEQYF
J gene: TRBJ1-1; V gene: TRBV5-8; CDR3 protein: CASSLVISMNTEAFF
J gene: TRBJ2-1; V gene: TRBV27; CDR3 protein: CASSVIVTSGNYNEQFF
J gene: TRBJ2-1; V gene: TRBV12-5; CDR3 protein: CASGGLAGGHQFF
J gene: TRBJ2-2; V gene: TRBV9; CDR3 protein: CASSLQSTGELFF
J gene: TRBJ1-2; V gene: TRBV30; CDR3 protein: CAWRGRPGQGYTF
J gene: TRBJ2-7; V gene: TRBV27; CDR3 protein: CASSFTNRGVDEQYF
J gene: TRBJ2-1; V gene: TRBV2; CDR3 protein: CASTQAGSYNEQFF
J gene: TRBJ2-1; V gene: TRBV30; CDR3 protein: CARDRGSYNEQFF
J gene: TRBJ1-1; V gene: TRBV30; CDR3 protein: CAWSLSGVGAFF
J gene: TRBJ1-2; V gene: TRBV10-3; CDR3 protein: CAISEMEVGYTF
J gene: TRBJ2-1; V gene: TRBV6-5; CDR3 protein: CASSSAPGSYNEQFF
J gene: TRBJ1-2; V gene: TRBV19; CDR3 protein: CASSIDGQGGYGYTF
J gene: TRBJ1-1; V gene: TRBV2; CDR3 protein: CASSETVRNTEAFF
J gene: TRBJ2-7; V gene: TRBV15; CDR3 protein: CATSRAHVGIHEQYF
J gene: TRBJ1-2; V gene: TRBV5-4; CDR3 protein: CASSLTGRDGYTF
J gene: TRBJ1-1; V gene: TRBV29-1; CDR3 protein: CSAYRGNTEAFF
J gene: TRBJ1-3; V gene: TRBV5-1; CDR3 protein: CASSLASGNTIYF
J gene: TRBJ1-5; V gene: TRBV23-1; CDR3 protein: CASSQGTEKIQPQHF
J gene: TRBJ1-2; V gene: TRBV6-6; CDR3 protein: CASSYSTGRGWYGYTF
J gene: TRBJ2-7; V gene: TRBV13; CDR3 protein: CASSQLHYEQYF
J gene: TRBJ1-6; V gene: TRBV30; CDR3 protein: CAWADRGNSPLHF
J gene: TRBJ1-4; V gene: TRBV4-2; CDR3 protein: CASSLQDRADEKLFF
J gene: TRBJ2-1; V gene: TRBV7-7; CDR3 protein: CASSPRLALAYNEQFF
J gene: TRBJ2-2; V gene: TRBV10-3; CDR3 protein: CAISRQGRNTGELFF